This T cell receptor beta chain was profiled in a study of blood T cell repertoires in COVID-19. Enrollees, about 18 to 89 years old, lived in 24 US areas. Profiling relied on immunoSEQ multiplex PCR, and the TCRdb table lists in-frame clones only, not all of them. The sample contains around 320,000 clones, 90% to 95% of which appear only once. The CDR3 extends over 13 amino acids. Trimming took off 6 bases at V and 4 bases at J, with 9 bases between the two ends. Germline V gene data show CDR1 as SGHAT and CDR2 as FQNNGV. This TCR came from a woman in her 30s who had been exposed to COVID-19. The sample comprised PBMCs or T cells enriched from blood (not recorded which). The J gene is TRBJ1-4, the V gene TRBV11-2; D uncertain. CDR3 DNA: TGTGCCAGCAGACAGTCCAGTAATGAAAAACTGTTTTTT. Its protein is CASRQSSNEKLFF.